These 15 T cell receptor beta chains originate from one sample sequenced in a study of post-analysis software for immune sequencing data (dated by TCRdb to between 2015 and 2017). The paper as a whole reports these results and caveats: Roughly 5 TRBV segments, including TRBV5-6, TRBV5-1 and TRBV20-1, were significantly more frequent in patients than controls.

No antigen has been identified for these receptors. Library generation was performed with PCR. The sample was run on an Illumina HiSeq 2500. To reduce PCR and sequencing biases, unique molecular identifiers were incorporated into the TCR beta cDNA libraries. TCRdb's own reprocessing of the public reads used fastp at Q25 and MiXCR and kept productive beta chains. Rows merge per CDR3 protein into single entries with the most common DNA and genes. This sample is represented by about 800,000 distinct CDR3 sequences; just under 30% of them were singletons. Under 0.7% of the sample belongs to the ten largest clones. The sample comprised blood. All receptors come from a girl aged 10 to 17 with multiple sclerosis.

The chain joins TRBV28 to TRBJ2-1, with D possibly TRBD2 on 6 matching bases. There are 14 residues in the CDR3. Germline CDR1 is MDHEN and CDR2 is SYDVKM. V was trimmed by 6 bases and J by 6 bases, leaving 15 bases between them. CDR3 region: CASRPGTPTNEQFF. Here the CDR3 DNA reads TGTGCCAGCAGGCCCGGGACTCCCACCAATGAGCAGTTCTTC. Looking up the rest from reference TRBV28 and TRBJ2-1 gives the full variable domain: DVKVTQSSRYLVKRTGEKVFLECVQDMDHENMFWYRQDPGLGLRLIYFSYDVKMKEKGDIPEGYSVSREKKERFSLILESASTNQTSMYLCASRPGTPTNEQFFGPGTRLTVL.

This chain connects TRBV25-1 to TRBJ2-7; D call uncertain. The CDR3 contains 15 residues. Germline CDR1 reads MGHDK; CDR2 reads SYGVNS. V dropped 1 base and J dropped 7 bases, with 17 bases sitting between them. The CDR3 sequence is CASSELGRTQGEQYF. The CDR3 region has the DNA TGTGCCAGCAGTGAATTGGGCCGAACACAAGGAGAGCAGTACTTC.

This clonotype was seen a few times. The V call is TRBV20-1, the J call TRBJ1-1; tentative D call: TRBD1 (5 bases). V shed 6 bases and J shed 8 bases, with 13 bases lying between them. This CDR3 region has 11 residues. From germline, CDR1 is DFQATT and CDR2 SNEGSKA (reference sequence). The chain's CDR3 is CSAQGVIEAFF. The CDR3 DNA reads TGCAGTGCCCAGGGCGTTATCGAAGCTTTCTTT.

As regards this clonotype: Germline is not matched at one junction end, which may reflect a read error. The genes are TRBV5-1 and TRBJ1-5; D is unresolved. CDR1 and CDR2 from the germline V gene are SGHRS and YFSETQ. The CDR3 extends over 16 amino acids. The DNA of the CDR3 is TGCGCCAGCAGCTTGAACGGGTCCCCTAGCAATCAGTCCCAGCATTTT. Protein product: CASSLNGSPSNQSQHF. Variable domain in full (rest from reference TRBV5-1 and TRBJ1-5): KAGVTQTPRYLIKTRGQQVTLSCSPISGHRSVSWYQQTPGQGLQFLFEYFSETQRNKGNFPGRFSGRQFSNSRSEMNVSTLELGDSALYLCASSLNGSPSNQSQHFGDGTRLSIL.

In this sample, this clonotype turned up many times. The rearrangement links TRBV29-1 to TRBJ2-5; tentative D call: TRBD1 (5 bases). The germline CDR1 and CDR2 sequences are SQVTM and ANQGSEA. Trimming removed 0 bases at V and 4 bases at J, with 6 bases between. There are 12 residues in the CDR3. CDR3 sequence reads: CSVEDQGETQYF. The CDR3 DNA is TGCAGCGTTGAAGATCAGGGAGAGACCCAGTACTTC.

V gene TRBV29-1 combines with J gene TRBJ1-2; D is possibly TRBD1 (5 bases). CDR1 is SQVTM and CDR2 is ANQGSEA in the germline V gene. Trimming removed 4 bases from V and 8 bases from J, with 14 bases in between. The CDR3 spans 12 residues. CDR3 DNA: TGCAGCGTTGTTAGAGGGGTAGGCGGCTACACCTTC. This codes for CSVVRGVGGYTF.

This clonotype has just one count. The rearrangement links TRBV5-1 to TRBJ1-1; 9 bases agree with TRBD1. The CDR3 is 15 amino acids. Germline loops: CDR1 SGHRS, CDR2 YFSETQ. Germline trimming cut 2 bases from V and 4 bases from J; bases unmatched to any gene: 6. The CDR3 here is CASSFGTGSPTEAFF. The CDR3 bases are TGCGCCAGCAGCTTTGGGACAGGGTCACCCACTGAAGCTTTCTTT.

This clonotype turned up a few times. This chain links TRBV12-3 or TRBV12-4 with TRBJ2-5, with TRBD2 as a possible D gene (6 bases). The J call could be wrong; TRBJ2-7 is a better fit for the DNA end. This CDR3 has 15 residues. CDR3 amino acids: CASSNRGRDFYEQYF. CDR3 DNA sequence: TGTGCCAGCAGCAACAGAGGCAGGGACTTCTACGAGCAGTACTTC.

The V gene is TRBV10-1, the J gene TRBJ2-1, with D perhaps TRBD2 (5 bases). Germline CDR1 WNHNN, CDR2 SYGVQD (reference sequence). Trimming cost V 4 bases and J 6 bases, with 19 bases left between them. The CDR3 consists of 16 residues. DNA of the CDR3: TGCGCCAGCAGTGGTCGGGGATTCTTGGGTGGCAATGAGCAGTTCTTC. Residues: CASSGRGFLGGNEQFF.

This clonotype came up a few times. V is TRBV20-1 and J is TRBJ2-5, with a tentative D call TRBD1 (6 bases). With the DNA end fitting TRBJ2-7 better, the J assignment may be wrong. The CDR3 covers 12 residues. Germline V gives CDR1 DFQATT, CDR2 SNEGSKA (reference sequence). The CDR3 loop is CSARGRLYEQYF. CDR3 nucleotide sequence: TGCAGTGCCAGGGGACGGCTCTACGAGCAGTACTTC.

V gene TRBV6-5 combines with J gene TRBJ2-1; TRBD2 matches 8 bases. J lost 7 bases, V lost 5 bases, and 13 bases had no gene match. CDR1 and CDR2 (germline): MNHEY, SVGAGI. The CDR3 has 16 residues. CDR3: CASSTSGGGLRNEQFF. The CDR3 DNA reads TGTGCCAGCAGTACCTCCGGGGGGGGCCTCAGGAATGAGCAGTTCTTC.

The rearrangement links TRBV20-1 to TRBJ1-2, with D maybe TRBD1 (6 bases). The CDR3 is made up of 13 amino acids. The germline V gene encodes CDR1 DFQATT and CDR2 SNEGSKA (reference sequence). V was cut by 6 bases and J by 8 bases, with 19 bases left in between. CDR3: CSARGQGNIGYTF. CDR3 bases: TGCAGTGCCCGAGGGCAGGGGAATATCGGCTACACCTTC.

In regard to this clonotype: Compared with germline, one end of the junction differs, possibly owing to a read error. The chain joins TRBV7-9 to TRBJ1-2; weak D call: TRBD1 (5 bases). Looked up from germline, CDR1 is SEHNR and CDR2 is FQNEAQ (reference sequence). The CDR3 is made up of 16 amino acids. Written as DNA, the CDR3 is TGTGTCAGCAGCGGGCCGGGGCAGGGCTTGGAGTATGGCTACACCTTC. Protein sequence: CVSSGPGQGLEYGYTF.

This clonotype occurred a few times. J is TRBJ2-4 and V is TRBV20-1; D is uncertain. V gave up 2 bases and J gave up 8 bases, with 7 bases separating them. In germline, CDR1 is DFQATT, CDR2 SNEGSKA (reference sequence). The CDR3 has 11 residues. Here the CDR3 DNA reads TGCAGTGCTAGATTAGTAGACATTCAGTACTTC. This sequence encodes CSARLVDIQYF.

The J gene is TRBJ1-6, the V gene TRBV28; D possibly corresponds to TRBD1 (6 bases). The CDR3 is made up of 13 amino acids. Trimming took off 4 bases at V and 10 bases at J, with 11 bases between the two ends. In germline, CDR1 is MDHEN, CDR2 SYDVKM. As DNA, the CDR3 is TGTGCCAGCAGTTCTTCAGGGGACTCACCCCTCCACTTT. Its translation: CASSSSGDSPLHF.